This entry describes one T cell receptor (beta chain). This clone has a count of ten or more. Its antigen has not been determined. No qualities accompany the bases; no much larger clone lies one base away. Library preparation employed PCR. Sequenced on an Illumina HiSeq 4000. The TCR beta-chain CDR3 region of each patient was profiled by high-throughput sequencing. Under the source paper's analysis protocol: A classifier to discriminate distant-metastatic papillary thyroid cancer patients was built from CDR3 differences across clinicopathological groups. The Shannon index was used to assess repertoire diversity, and the Morisita-Horn index was used to assess tumor-blood repertoire similarity. TCRdb reanalyzed the raw reads on its own, using fastp at Q25 for trimming and MiXCR for clone calling, and kept in-frame beta chains. TCRdb, not the authors, supplied the V and J calls. Here the sample has roughly 72,000 clones; 18% occur a single time. Of the sample, roughly 13% is held by the ten largest clones.

Relative to germline, V is missing 8 bases and J is missing 5 bases, with 4 bases of the junction outside any gene match. Via the germline V gene, CDR1 is MNHNS and CDR2 SASEGT. The CDR3 covers 13 residues, taking in both the cysteine and the phenylalanine. Left in the record is the CDR3 DNA by itself, 39 bases read in frame from the first base. The entry originates in a study of metastatic and nonmetastatic thyroid tumors (dated by TCRdb to 2019 to 2021). With regard to the full study: Repertoires were compared across peripheral blood and tumor or nodule tissue samples from malignant and benign thyroid patients.

Study-level results and caveats: In both blood and tumor samples, malignant tumors were reported to have significantly higher TCR beta diversity than benign nodules.

None of the patients had been given any treatment before thyroid surgery. Using T-cell receptor beta sequencing, the researchers looked back retrospectively at clinical samples from patients, gathered between about 2012 and 2018. Rearrangement joined TRBV6-1 to TRBJ2-1; 9 bases in the junction line up with TRBD2. The clonotype was recovered from a female donor with papillary thyroid cancer or a benign thyroid nodule (not recorded which). Some clones in this sample may be carry-over from other donors' samples. Sequencing input: blood. The nucleotide sequence reads TGTGCCAGCGTAGCGGGAGTTAACAATGAGCAGTTCTTC. It codes for CASVAGVNNEQFF.